The TCR beta chain described here comes from a study of blood T cell repertoires in COVID-19. Study-level information: T cells, B-cell-depleted T cells, or PBMCs supplied cDNA or gDNA.

Authors' processing steps: It was from reference gene primer amplification that nucleated cell counts were estimated. Generated by immunoSEQ multiplex PCR, the TCRdb table keeps only in-frame clones and is missing some. That table supplies the V and J calls and clone size; D and trimming were determined from the DNA. The table has about 82,000 clones, 70% to 90% seen once; the top ten hold 18%. This clone occurred a few times. Trimming cost V 6 bases and J 3 bases, with 2 bases left between them. Germline V lookup: CDR1 KGHSH, CDR2 LQKENI. This CDR3 contains 11 residues. This sequence originates from an elderly man with active or convalescent COVID-19. The chain carries TRBV18 and TRBJ2-2, with D unclear. Source material: peripheral blood. The CDR3: CASSYTGELFF. In DNA form, the CDR3 reads TGTGCCAGCTCCTACACCGGGGAGCTGTTTTTT.